These 19 T cell receptor beta chains were sequenced from one sample in a study of blood T cell repertoires in COVID-19. Assay: immunoSEQ multiplex PCR; the TCRdb copy retains only in-frame clones and omits some. The sample lists approximately 290,000 clones, around 85% occurring once. Material: PBMCs or T cells enriched from blood (not recorded which). The receptors stem from a young woman who had recovered from COVID-19.

The chain carries TRBV7-8 and TRBJ1-2; TRBD1 might be the D (6 bases). Germline lookup yields CDR1 SGHVS and CDR2 FQNEAQ. V dropped 5 bases and J dropped 4 bases, with 23 bases sitting between them. This CDR3 is built from 17 residues. The CDR3 DNA sequence: TGTGCCAGCAGCGCAGACGTGGACAGCGCCCTTGTCTATGGCTACACCTTC. It specifies CASSADVDSALVYGYTF.

This chain uses TRBV21-1 with TRBJ1-3. TRBV21-1 is given as a pseudogene. The CDR3 has 20 amino acids. The CDR3 DNA is TGTGCCAGCAGCAAGAACCCGGACGGACCCGGCGGAGGTTCTGGAAACACCATATATTTT. Amino acids: CASSKNPDGPGGGSGNTIYF.

The chain recombines TRBV9 with TRBJ2-1; TRBD2 matches 14 bases. J lost 7 bases, V lost 4 bases, and 13 bases had no gene match. CDR1 SGDLS and CDR2 YYNGEE come from the germline V gene. This CDR3 spans 18 amino acids. CDR3 nucleotides: TGTGCCAGCAGCCTCGGGACTAGCGGGAGTGCTCTCTATAATGAGCAGTTCTTC. As protein: CASSLGTSGSALYNEQFF.

This clone was seen a few times. The chain carries TRBV11-1 and TRBJ1-1; D uncertain. This CDR3 contains 16 residues. Germline V gene lookup returns CDR1 SGHAT and CDR2 FQDESV (reference sequence). V was trimmed by 1 base and J by 4 bases, leaving 16 bases between them. CDR3 in amino acids: CASSLDAAAWSTEAFF. The CDR3 nucleotides are TGTGCCAGCAGCTTAGACGCAGCAGCGTGGAGCACTGAAGCTTTCTTT. The complete variable domain, with remaining parts taken from reference TRBV11-1 and TRBJ1-1, reads EAEVAQSPRYKITEKSQAVAFWCDPISGHATLYWYRQILGQGPELLVQFQDESVVDDSQLPKDRFSAERLKGVDSTLKIQPAELGDSAMYLCASSLDAAAWSTEAFFGQGTRLTVV.

This chain connects TRBV28 to TRBJ1-1; 10 nucleotides line up with TRBD1. In germline, CDR1 is MDHEN, CDR2 SYDVKM. This CDR3 is built from 15 residues. V was pared by 4 bases and J by 3 bases, with 5 bases of the junction left unmatched. CDR3 in amino acids: CASSSRTGGDTEAFF. CDR3 nucleotides: TGTGCCAGCAGTTCCCGGACAGGGGGGGACACTGAAGCTTTCTTT.

The chain combines TRBV10-3 with TRBJ2-5, with D uncertain. V lost 3 bases and J lost 2, with 7 bases in between. The CDR3 extends over 13 amino acids. Per the germline V gene, CDR1 is ENHRY and CDR2 is SYGVKD. CDR3 sequence reads: CAISDRTQETQYF. In nucleotides, the CDR3 is TGTGCCATCAGTGACAGAACACAAGAGACCCAGTACTTC.

This clone was observed once. The chain joins TRBV28 to TRBJ1-3; D unresolved. The CDR3 runs to 13 residues. CDR1 is MDHEN and CDR2 is SYDVKM in the germline V gene. V was pared by 6 bases and J by 0 bases, with 6 bases between. The CDR3 protein is CASRQSSGNTIYF. The CDR3 DNA reads as TGTGCCAGCAGACAGTCCTCTGGAAACACCATATATTTT.

The CDR3 protein is CASSQEGPSRGNYGYTF. As DNA, the CDR3 is TGCGCCAGCAGCCAAGAAGGCCCTTCCAGGGGGAACTATGGCTACACCTTC. The chain is built from TRBV4-1 and TRBJ1-2; 7 bases are shared with TRBD1. V was clipped by 0 bases and J by 2 bases; unmatched bases: 9. Germline loops: CDR1 MGHRA, CDR2 YSYEKL. CDR3 length: 17 residues.

The chain is built from TRBV28 and TRBJ1-1; D is possibly TRBD1 (5 bases). V dropped 2 bases and J dropped 2 bases, with 18 bases sitting between them. Germline V gene lookup returns CDR1 MDHEN and CDR2 SYDVKM. The CDR3 spans 17 residues. The CDR3 coding sequence is TGTGCCAGCAGTTTAATAGGGCTGGCAGGGATCAACACTGAAGCTTTCTTT. Translated: CASSLIGLAGINTEAFF.

DNA of the CDR3: TGTGCCAGCTCACCCGGGACAGGGGCGATCAATCAGCCCCAGCATTTT. This codes for CASSPGTGAINQPQHF. The chain has TRBV18 and TRBJ1-5, with TRBD1 identical over 10 bases. With 3 bases clipped from V and 3 bases from J, the junction kept 5 bases outside the gene matches. The CDR3 has 16 residues. Germline-derived CDR1 and CDR2 are KGHSH and LQKENI.

With regard to this clone: Different DNA sequences within this sample yield the same CDR3. J is TRBJ2-3 and V is TRBV19, with 13 bases that match TRBD2. The CDR3 runs 14 residues. Losses at the gene ends were 6 bases for V and 3 bases for J; bases not matched to a gene: 0. Germline V CDR1 and CDR2: LNHDA, SQIVND (reference sequence). The CDR3 protein is CASRLAGGTDTQYF. The CDR3, as DNA: TGTGCCAGTAGACTAGCGGGGGGGACAGATACGCAGTATTTT.

This clone was seen only a few times. V and J are TRBV27 and TRBJ2-2; 7 bases are shared with TRBD1. Germline trimming cut 2 bases from V and 5 bases from J; bases unmatched to any gene: 5. Germline CDR1 reads MNHEY; CDR2 reads SMNVEV (reference sequence). The CDR3 covers 15 residues. CDR3 protein: CASSLRPTGTGELFF. The DNA of the CDR3 is TGTGCCAGCAGTTTAAGACCGACAGGGACCGGGGAGCTGTTTTTT.

This sequence joins TRBV5-1 and TRBJ2-3; D is unresolved. V lost 1 base and J lost 1, with 10 bases in between. The CDR3 has 15 amino acids. The germline V gene has CDR1 SGHRS and CDR2 YFSETQ. CDR3 DNA sequence: TGCGCCAGCAGCTTGCAGGAACCCCGCACAGATACGCAGTATTTT. Residues: CASSLQEPRTDTQYF.

The gene calls are TRBV6-5 and TRBJ1-1; 9 nucleotides match TRBD1. The germline gives CDR1 MNHEY, CDR2 SVGAGI. The trim removed 8 bases at V and 2 bases at J, leaving 6 bases unmatched. CDR3 size: 14 residues. The CDR3 is CASQEDRGNTEAFF. The DNA of the CDR3 is TGTGCCAGCCAAGAGGACAGGGGAAACACTGAAGCTTTCTTT.

This chain links TRBV19 with TRBJ2-3, with 7 bases fitting TRBD1. V gave up 8 bases and J gave up 2 bases; unmatched junction bases: 10. Germline CDR1 LNHDA, CDR2 SQIVND (reference sequence). This CDR3 comprises 15 residues. The CDR3 region has the DNA TGTGCCAGTCAAGGGGGCCTCACACCCACAGATACGCAGTATTTT. It yields the protein CASQGGLTPTDTQYF.

V usage is TRBV28 and J usage is TRBJ2-6, with 10 bases fitting TRBD1. CDR3 length: 16 residues. Trimming cost V 9 bases and J 0 bases; bases outside gene matches: 5. The V gene's germline CDR1 is MDHEN and CDR2 SYDVKM. In DNA form, the CDR3 reads TGTGCCAGTTCCGGGACAGGGGACTCTGGGGCCAACGTCCTGACTTTC. As protein: CASSGTGDSGANVLTF.

The gene calls are TRBV6-1 and TRBJ1-2; no definite D call. V lost 0 bases to trimming and J lost 2 bases, with 7 bases between them. Germline CDR1 reads MNHNS; CDR2 reads SASEGT. This CDR3 is built from 14 residues. The CDR3 DNA is TGTGCCAGCAGTGAAGCGCCGGGGAACTATGGCTACACCTTC. Protein product: CASSEAPGNYGYTF.

J is TRBJ1-2 and V is TRBV27, with TRBD1 as a possible D gene (5 bases). The germline CDR1 and CDR2 sequences are MNHEY and SMNVEV (reference sequence). V lost 10 bases to trimming and J lost 2 bases, with 14 bases between them. The CDR3 has 13 amino acids. CDR3 DNA sequence: TGTGCCACTACCCGACAGAGCAACTATGGCTACACCTTC. It is translated as CATTRQSNYGYTF.

This sequence joins TRBV4-1 and TRBJ2-1, with TRBD2 matching 13 bases. There are 17 residues in the CDR3. With 1 base clipped from V and 4 bases from J, the junction kept 4 bases outside the gene matches. The germline CDR1 and CDR2 sequences are MGHRA and YSYEKL. The CDR3 sequence is CASSQGTSGGPYNEQFF. Here the CDR3 DNA reads TGCGCCAGCAGCCAAGGGACTAGCGGGGGACCTTACAATGAGCAGTTCTTC.